The subject of this entry is one T cell receptor beta chain. Its target is unknown. This record belongs to a study of cytomegalovirus exposure and HLA in healthy donors. The CDR3 consists of 15 residues. Germline CDR1 and CDR2: SGHTA and FQGNSA. Trimming at V came to 5 bases and at J to 9 bases, leaving 8 bases not matched to a gene. With 60 Vbeta and 13 Jbeta primers, the PCR was carried out. TCRdb keeps only in-frame clones here, not all; method: immunoSEQ multiplex PCR. The sample lists roughly 170,000 clones, roughly 75% occurring once. Study conclusions and caveats: Sequencing depth across donors, presence/absence analyses assumed, was roughly uniform. Rates of TCR association differed by HLA locus in a later analysis, with DRB1 highest and HLA-C lowest.

V is TRBV7-2 and J is TRBJ1-6, with 9 bases identical to TRBD1. The sequence was obtained from a female donor in good health and CMV-seronegative. Material: PBMCs. The CDR3 is CASSQMTGGSSPLHF. CDR3 sequence (DNA): TGTGCCAGCAGCCAAATGACAGGGGGTAGTTCACCCCTCCACTTT.